One T cell receptor beta chain is described in this entry. What the library attached to individual cDNA molecules were unique molecular identifiers. Source study methods: A per-sample median of roughly 91,000 TCRs was observed, with a range of roughly 23,224 to 700,000. TCRdb recomputed calls from the 5' RACE reads with MiXCR, one row per CDR3 protein. The V and J calls and clone size are TCRdb's, not the authors'. In the table there are roughly 120,000 distinct CDR3 sequences, approximately 19% of which are singletons. It was from unfractionated whole blood that total RNA was extracted. This specimen comes from a study of human T cells and chemical hapten exposure. Trimming stripped 2 bases from V and 5 bases from J, with 19 bases between. This CDR3 contains 17 residues. Germline CDR1 reads KGHSH; CDR2 reads LQKENI.

V is TRBV18 and J is TRBJ2-1, with D tentatively TRBD2 (5 bases). The origin of this receptor is a human donor in good health. Written as DNA, the CDR3 is TGTGCCAGCTCACCAAATCTAGCCCAAACAATCCACAATGAGCAGTTCTTC. Its translation: CASSPNLAQTIHNEQFF.